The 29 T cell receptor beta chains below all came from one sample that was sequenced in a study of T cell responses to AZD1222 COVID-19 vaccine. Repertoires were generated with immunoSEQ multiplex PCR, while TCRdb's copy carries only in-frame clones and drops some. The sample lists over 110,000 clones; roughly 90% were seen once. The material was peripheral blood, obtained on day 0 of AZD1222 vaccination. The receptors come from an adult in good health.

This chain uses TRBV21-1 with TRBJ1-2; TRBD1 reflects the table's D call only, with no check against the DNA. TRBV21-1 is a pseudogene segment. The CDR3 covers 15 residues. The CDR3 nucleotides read TGTGCCAGCAGCAAGGCCGGGGACAGCAACTATGGCTACACCTTC. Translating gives CASSKAGDSNYGYTF.

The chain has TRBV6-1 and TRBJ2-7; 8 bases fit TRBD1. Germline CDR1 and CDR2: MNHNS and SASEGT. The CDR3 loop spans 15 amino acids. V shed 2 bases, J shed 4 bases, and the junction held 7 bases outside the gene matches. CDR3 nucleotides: TGTGCCAGCAGTGAAACCCGGGACAGGATTTACGAGCAGTACTTC. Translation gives CASSETRDRIYEQYF.

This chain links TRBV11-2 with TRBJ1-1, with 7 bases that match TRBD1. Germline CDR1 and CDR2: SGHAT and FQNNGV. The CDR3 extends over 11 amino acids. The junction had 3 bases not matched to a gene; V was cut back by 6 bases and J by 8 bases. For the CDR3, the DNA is TGTGCCAGCAGGTACAGGGGAGAAGCTTTCTTT. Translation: CASRYRGEAFF.

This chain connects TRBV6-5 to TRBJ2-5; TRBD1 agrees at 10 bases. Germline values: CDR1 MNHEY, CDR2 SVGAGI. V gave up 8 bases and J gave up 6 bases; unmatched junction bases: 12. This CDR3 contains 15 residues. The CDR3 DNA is TGTGCCAGCTCCGACCGGGACAGGGGTTTAAAGACCCAGTACTTC. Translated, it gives CASSDRDRGLKTQYF.

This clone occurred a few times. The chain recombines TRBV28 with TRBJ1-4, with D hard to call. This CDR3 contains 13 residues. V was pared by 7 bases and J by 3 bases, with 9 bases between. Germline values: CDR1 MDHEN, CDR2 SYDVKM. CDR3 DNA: TGTGCCAGCACCTGGGCTGCTAATGAAAAACTGTTTTTT. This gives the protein CASTWAANEKLFF.

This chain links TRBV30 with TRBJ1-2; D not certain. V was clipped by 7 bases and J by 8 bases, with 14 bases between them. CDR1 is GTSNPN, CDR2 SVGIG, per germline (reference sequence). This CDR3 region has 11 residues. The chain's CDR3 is CASRAGSGYTF. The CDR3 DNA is TGTGCCTCGAGGGCCGGGAGCGGCTACACCTTC.

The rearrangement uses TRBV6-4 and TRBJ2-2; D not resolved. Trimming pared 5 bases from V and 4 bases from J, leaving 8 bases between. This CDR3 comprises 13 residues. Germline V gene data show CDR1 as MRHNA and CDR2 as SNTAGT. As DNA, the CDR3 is TGTGCCAGCAGTTCGGGTTTCACCGGGGAGCTGTTTTTT. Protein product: CASSSGFTGELFF.

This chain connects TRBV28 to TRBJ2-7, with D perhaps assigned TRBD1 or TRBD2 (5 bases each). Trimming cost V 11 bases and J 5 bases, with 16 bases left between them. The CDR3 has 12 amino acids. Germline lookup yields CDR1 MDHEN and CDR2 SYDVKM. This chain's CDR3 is CALQSGAHEQYF. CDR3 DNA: TGTGCCCTCCAGTCCGGGGCCCACGAGCAGTACTTC.

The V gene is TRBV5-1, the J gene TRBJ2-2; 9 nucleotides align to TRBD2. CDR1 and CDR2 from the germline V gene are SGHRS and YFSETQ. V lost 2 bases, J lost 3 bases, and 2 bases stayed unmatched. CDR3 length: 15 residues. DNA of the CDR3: TGCGCCAGCAGCTTTACTAGCGGGTACACCGGGGAGCTGTTTTTT. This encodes CASSFTSGYTGELFF.

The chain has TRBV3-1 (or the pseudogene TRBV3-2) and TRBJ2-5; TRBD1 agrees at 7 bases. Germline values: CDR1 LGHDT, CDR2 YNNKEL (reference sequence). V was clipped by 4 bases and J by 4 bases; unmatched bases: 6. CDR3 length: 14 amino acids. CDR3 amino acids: CASSLSTGRETQYF. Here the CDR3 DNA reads TGTGCCAGCAGCCTATCGACAGGGCGAGAGACCCAGTACTTC.

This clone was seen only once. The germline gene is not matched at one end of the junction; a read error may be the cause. CDR3 nucleotides: TGTGCCAGCAATTACGCCTTCTTCCGGGACAAACGCCAGCAGTACTTC. Protein: CASNYAFFRDKRQQYF. The chain couples TRBV6-5 to TRBJ2-7; D might be TRBD1 (6 bases). Germline V lookup: CDR1 MNHEY, CDR2 SVGAGI. This CDR3 is built from 16 residues.

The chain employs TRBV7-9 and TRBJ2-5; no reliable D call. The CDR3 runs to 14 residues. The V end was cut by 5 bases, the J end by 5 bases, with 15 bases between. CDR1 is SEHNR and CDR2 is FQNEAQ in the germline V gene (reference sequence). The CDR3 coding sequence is TGTGCCAGCAGCCCCAGTTCCACCGATGAGACCCAGTACTTC. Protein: CASSPSSTDETQYF.

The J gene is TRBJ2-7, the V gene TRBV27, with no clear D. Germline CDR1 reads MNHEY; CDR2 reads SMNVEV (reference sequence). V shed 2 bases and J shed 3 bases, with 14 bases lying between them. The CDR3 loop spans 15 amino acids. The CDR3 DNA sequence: TGTGCCAGCAGTTTACGTATTGATTCGTTCTACGAGCAGTACTTC. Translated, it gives CASSLRIDSFYEQYF.

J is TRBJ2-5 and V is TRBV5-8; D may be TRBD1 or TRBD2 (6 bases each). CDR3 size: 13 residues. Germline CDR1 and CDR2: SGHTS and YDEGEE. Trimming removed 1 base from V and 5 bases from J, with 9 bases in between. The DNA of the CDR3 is TGTGCCAGCAGCTTGCGGGGGCGCGAGACCCAGTACTTC. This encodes CASSLRGRETQYF. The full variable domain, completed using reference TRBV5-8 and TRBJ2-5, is EAGVTQSPTHLIKTRGQQATLRCSPISGHTSVYWYQQALGLGLQFLLWYDEGEERNRGNFPPRFSGRQFPNYSSELNVNALELEDSALYLCASSLRGRETQYFGPGTRLLVL.

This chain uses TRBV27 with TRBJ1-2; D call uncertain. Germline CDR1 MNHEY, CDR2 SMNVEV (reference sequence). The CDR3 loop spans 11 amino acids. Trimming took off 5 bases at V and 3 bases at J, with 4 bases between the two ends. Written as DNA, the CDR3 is TGTGCCAGCAGTGGAGACTATGGCTACACCTTC. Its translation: CASSGDYGYTF.

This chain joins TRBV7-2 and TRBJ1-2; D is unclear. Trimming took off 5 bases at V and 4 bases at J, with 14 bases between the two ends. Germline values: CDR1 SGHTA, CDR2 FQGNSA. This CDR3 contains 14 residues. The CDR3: CASSQMAETYGYTF. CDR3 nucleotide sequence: TGTGCCAGCAGCCAGATGGCAGAGACCTATGGCTACACCTTC.

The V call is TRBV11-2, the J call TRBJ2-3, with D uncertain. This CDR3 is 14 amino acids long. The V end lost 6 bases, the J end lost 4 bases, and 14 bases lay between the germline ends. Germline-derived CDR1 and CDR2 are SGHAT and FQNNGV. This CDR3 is CASSRNPSSDTQYF. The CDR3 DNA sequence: TGTGCCAGCAGTCGGAATCCTAGTTCAGATACGCAGTATTTT.

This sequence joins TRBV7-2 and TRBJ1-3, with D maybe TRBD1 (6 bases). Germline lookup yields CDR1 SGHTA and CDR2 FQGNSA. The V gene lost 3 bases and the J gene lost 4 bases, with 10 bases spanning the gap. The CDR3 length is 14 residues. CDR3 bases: TGTGCCAGCAGCTTTGGGACACAAGGAAACACCATATATTTT. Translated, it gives CASSFGTQGNTIYF.

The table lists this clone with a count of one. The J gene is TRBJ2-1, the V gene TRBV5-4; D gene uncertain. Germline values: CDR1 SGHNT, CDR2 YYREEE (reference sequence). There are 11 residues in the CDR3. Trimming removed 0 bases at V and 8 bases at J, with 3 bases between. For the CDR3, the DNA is TGTGCCAGCAGCTTGGACTATGAGCAGTTCTTC. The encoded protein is CASSLDYEQFF. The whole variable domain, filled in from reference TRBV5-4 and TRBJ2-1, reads ETGVTQSPTHLIKTRGQQVTLRCSSQSGHNTVSWYQQALGQGPQFIFQYYREEENGRGNFPPRFSGLQFPNYSSELNVNALELDDSALYLCASSLDYEQFFGPGTRLTVL.

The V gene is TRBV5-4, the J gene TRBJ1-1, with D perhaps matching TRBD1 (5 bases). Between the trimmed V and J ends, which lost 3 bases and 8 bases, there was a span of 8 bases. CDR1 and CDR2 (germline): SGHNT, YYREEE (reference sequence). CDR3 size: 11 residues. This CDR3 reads CASSSTVEAFF. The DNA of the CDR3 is TGTGCCAGCAGCTCGACAGTAGAAGCTTTCTTT.

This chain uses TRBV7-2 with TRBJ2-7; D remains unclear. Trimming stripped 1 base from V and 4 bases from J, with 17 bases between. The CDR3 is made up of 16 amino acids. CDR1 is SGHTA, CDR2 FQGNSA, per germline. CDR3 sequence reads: CASSLDPFRAAYEQYF. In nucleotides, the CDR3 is TGTGCCAGCAGCTTAGACCCCTTCCGGGCCGCATACGAGCAGTACTTC.

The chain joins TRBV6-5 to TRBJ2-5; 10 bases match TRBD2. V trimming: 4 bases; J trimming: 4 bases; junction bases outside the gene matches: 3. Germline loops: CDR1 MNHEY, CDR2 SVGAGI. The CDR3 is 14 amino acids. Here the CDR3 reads CASSSSGSGETQYF. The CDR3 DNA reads TGTGCCAGCAGTTCTAGCGGGAGTGGAGAGACCCAGTACTTC.

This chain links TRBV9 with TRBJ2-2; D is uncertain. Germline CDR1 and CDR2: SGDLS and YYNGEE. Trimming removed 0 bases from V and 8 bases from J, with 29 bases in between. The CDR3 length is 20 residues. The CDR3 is CASSVAIFERHAQGGGELFF. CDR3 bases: TGTGCCAGCAGCGTAGCTATATTTGAGAGGCACGCCCAAGGCGGTGGGGAGCTGTTTTTT.

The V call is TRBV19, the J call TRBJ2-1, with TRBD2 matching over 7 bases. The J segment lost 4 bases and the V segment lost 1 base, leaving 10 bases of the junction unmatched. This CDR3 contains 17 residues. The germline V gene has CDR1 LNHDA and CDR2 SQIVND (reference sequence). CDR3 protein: CASSIVAIAGPYNEQFF. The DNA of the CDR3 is TGTGCCAGTAGTATAGTAGCCATAGCGGGCCCATACAATGAGCAGTTCTTC. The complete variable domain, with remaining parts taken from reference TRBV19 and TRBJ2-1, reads DGGITQSPKYLFRKEGQNVTLSCEQNLNHDAMYWYRQDPGQGLRLIYYSQIVNDFQKGDIAEGYSVSREKKESFPLTVTSAQKNPTAFYLCASSIVAIAGPYNEQFFGPGTRLTVL.

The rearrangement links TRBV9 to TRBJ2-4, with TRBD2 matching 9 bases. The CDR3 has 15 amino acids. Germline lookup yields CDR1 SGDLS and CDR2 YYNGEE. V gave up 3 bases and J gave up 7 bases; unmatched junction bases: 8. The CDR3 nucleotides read TGTGCCAGCAGCGCAGGGACTAGCAGTATGAACATTCAGTACTTC. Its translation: CASSAGTSSMNIQYF.

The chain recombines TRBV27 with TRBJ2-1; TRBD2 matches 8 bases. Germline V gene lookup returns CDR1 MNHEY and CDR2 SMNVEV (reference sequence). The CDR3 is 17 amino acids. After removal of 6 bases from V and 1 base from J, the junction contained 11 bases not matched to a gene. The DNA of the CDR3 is TGTGCCAGCAGCCACCTCCTAGCGGGTTTTTCCTACAATGAGCAGTTCTTC. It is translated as CASSHLLAGFSYNEQFF.

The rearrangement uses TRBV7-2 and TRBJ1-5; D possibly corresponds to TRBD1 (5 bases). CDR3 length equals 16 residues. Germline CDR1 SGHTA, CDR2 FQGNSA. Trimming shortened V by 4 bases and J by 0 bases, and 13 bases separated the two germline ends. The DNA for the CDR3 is TGTGCCAGCAGCTATGGGACCCTCTATAGCAATCAGCCCCAGCATTTT. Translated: CASSYGTLYSNQPQHF.

DNA for the CDR3: TGTGCCACCAGCAGAGGGACGGACCATGGCTACACCTTC. The encoded protein is CATSRGTDHGYTF. The chain has TRBV15 and TRBJ1-2; no firm D call. CDR1 is LNHNV and CDR2 is YYDKDF in the germline V gene (reference sequence). The CDR3 spans 13 residues. V was clipped by 1 base and J by 6 bases, with 9 bases between them. The complete variable domain, with remaining parts taken from reference TRBV15 and TRBJ1-2, reads DAMVIQNPRYQVTQFGKPVTLSCSQTLNHNVMYWYQQKSSQAPKLLFHYYDKDFNNEADTPDNFQSRRPNTSFCFLDIRSPGLGDTAMYLCATSRGTDHGYTFGSGTRLTVV.

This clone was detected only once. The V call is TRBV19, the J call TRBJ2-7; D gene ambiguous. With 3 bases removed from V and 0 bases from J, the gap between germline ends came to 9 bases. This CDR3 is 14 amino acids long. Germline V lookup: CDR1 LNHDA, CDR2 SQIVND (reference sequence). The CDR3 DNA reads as TGTGCCAGTAGTATGGGCGTCGGCTCCTACGAGCAGTACTTC. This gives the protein CASSMGVGSYEQYF.